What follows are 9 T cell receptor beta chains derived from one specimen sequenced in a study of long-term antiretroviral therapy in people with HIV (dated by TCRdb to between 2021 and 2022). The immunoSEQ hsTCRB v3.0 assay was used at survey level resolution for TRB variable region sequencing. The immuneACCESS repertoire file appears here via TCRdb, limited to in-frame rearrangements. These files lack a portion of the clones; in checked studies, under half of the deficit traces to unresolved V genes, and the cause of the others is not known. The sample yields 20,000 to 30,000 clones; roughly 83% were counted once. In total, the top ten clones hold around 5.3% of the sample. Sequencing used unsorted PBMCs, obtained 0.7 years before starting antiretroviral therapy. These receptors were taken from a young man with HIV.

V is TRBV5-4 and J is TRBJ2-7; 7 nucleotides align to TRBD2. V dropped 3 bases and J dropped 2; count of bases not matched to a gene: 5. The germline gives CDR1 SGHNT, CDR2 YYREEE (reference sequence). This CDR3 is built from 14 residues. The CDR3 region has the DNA TGTGCCAGCAGCTCGGGGGGAAGGGCCTACGAGCAGTACTTC. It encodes CASSSGGRAYEQYF.

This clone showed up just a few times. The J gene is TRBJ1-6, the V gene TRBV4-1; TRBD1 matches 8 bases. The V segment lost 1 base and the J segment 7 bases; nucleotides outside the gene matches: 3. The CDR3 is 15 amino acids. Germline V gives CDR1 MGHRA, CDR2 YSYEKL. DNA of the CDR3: TGCGCCAGCAGCCAAGGGCCAGGGGGCAATTCACCCCTCCACTTT. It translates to CASSQGPGGNSPLHF.

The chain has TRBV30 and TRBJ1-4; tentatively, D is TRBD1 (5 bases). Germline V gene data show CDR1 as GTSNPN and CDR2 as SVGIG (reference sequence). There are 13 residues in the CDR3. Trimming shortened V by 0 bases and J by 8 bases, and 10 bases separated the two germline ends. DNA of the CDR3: TGTGCCTGGAGTGTCAGGGTTCGGGAAAAACTGTTTTTT. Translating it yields CAWSVRVREKLFF.

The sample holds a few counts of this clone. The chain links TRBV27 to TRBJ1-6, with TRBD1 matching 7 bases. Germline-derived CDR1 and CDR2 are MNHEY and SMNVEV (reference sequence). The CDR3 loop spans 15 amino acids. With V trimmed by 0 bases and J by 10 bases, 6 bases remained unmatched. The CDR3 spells CASSLSRQGRSPLHF. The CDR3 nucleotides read TGTGCCAGCAGTTTATCCCGACAGGGTCGGTCACCCCTCCACTTT.

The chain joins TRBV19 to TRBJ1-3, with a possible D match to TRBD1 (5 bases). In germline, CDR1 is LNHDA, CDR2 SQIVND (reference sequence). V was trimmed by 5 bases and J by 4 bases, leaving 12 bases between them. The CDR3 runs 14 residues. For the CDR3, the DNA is TGTGCCAGTAGTGCTCGGGACGGCGGAAACACCATATATTTT. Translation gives CASSARDGGNTIYF.

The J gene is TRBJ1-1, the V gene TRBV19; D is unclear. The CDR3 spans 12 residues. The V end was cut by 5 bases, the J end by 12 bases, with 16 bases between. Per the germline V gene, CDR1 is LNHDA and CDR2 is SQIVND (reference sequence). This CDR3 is CASSPRGGSTFF. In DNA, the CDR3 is TGTGCCAGTAGTCCTCGGGGAGGGTCTACTTTCTTT.

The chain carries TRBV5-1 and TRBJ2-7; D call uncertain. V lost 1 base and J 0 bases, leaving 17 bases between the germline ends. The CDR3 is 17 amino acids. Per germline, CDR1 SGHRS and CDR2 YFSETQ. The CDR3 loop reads CASSLRTDQAYSYEQYF. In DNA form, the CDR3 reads TGCGCCAGCAGCTTGAGGACCGACCAGGCGTACTCCTACGAGCAGTACTTC.

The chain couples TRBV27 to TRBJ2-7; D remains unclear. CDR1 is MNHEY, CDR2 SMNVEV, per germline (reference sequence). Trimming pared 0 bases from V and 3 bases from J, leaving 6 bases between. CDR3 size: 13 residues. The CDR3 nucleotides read TGTGCCAGCAGTTTATCATGGGGCTACGAGCAGTACTTC. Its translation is CASSLSWGYEQYF.

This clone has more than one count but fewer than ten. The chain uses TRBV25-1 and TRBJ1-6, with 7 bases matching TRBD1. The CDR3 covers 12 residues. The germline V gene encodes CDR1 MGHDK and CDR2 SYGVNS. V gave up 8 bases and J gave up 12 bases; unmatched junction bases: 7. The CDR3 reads CASRQGWGPLHF. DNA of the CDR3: TGTGCCAGCCGACAGGGTTGGGGACCCCTCCACTTT.